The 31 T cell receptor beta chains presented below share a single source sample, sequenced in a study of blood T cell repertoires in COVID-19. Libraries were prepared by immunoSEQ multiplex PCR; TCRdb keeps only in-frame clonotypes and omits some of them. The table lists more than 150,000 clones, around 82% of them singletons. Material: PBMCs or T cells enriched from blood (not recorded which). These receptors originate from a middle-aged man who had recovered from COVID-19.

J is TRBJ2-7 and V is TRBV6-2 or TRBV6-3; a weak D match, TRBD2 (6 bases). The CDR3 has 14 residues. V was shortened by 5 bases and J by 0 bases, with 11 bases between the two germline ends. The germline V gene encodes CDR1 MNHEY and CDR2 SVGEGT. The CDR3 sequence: CASSRDSSSYEQYV. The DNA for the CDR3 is TGTGCCAGCAGTCGGGACTCGAGCTCCTACGAGCAGTACGTC.

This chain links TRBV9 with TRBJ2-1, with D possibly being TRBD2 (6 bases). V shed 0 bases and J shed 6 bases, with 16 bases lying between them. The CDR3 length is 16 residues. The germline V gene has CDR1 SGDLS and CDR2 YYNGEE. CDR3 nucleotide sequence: TGTGCCAGCAGCGTAGGGGAGTTGGGACTGCTCAATGAGCAGTTCTTC. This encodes CASSVGELGLLNEQFF. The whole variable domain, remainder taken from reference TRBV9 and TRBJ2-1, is DSGVTQTPKHLITATGQRVTLRCSPRSGDLSVYWYQQSLDQGLQFLIQYYNGEERAKGNILERFSAQQFPDLHSELNLSSLELGDSALYFCASSVGELGLLNEQFFGPGTRLTVL.

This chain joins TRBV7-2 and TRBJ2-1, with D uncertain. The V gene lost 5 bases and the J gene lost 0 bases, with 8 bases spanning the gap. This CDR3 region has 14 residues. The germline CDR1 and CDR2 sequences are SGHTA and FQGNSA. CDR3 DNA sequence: TGTGCCAGCAGCCTCCGGAGCTCCTACAATGAGCAGTTCTTC. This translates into CASSLRSSYNEQFF.

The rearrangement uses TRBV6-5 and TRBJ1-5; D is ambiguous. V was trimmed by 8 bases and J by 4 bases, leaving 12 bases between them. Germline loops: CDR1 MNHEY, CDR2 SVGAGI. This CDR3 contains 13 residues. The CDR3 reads CASSQLVNQPQHF. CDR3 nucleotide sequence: TGTGCCAGCTCCCAGCTAGTGAATCAGCCCCAGCATTTT.

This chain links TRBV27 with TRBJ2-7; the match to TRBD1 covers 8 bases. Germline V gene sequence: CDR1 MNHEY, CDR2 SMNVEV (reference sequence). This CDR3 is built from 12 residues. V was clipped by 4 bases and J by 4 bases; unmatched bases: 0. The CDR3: CASSWTGYEQYF. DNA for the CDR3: TGTGCCAGCAGTTGGACAGGGTACGAGCAGTACTTC.

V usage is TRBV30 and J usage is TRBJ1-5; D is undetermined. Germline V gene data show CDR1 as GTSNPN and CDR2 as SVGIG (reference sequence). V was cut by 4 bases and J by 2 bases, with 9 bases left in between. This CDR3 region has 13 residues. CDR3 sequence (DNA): TGTGCCTGGACTACCGCGGGCAATCAGCCCCAGCATTTT. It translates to CAWTTAGNQPQHF.

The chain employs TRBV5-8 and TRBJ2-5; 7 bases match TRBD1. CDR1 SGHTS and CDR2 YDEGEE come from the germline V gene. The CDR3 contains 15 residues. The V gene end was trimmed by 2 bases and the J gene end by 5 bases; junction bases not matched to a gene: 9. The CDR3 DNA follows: TGTGCCAGCAGCTTTGGACAGGACCTCCGGGAGACCCAGTACTTC. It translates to CASSFGQDLRETQYF.

CDR3 region: CASSQGEKLFF. CDR3 sequence (DNA): TGTGCCAGCAGTCAGGGCGAAAAACTGTTTTTT. V usage is TRBV6-2 or TRBV6-3 and J usage is TRBJ1-4, with D possibly being TRBD1 (5 bases). Looked up from germline, CDR1 is MNHEY and CDR2 is SVGEGT. The CDR3 extends over 11 amino acids. V was trimmed by 5 bases and J by 8 bases, leaving 6 bases between them.

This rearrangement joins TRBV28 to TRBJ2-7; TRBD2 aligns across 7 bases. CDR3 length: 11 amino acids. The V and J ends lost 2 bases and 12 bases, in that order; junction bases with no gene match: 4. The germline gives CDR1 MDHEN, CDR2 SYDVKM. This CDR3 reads CASSLGRELYF. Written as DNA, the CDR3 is TGTGCCAGCAGTTTAGGGCGGGAGTTGTACTTC.

The CDR3 coding sequence is TGTGCCAGCTCACCGACAACAGGGGGAGGAAACACCATATATTTT. Amino acids: CASSPTTGGGNTIYF. The rearrangement uses TRBV18 and TRBJ1-3; TRBD1 aligns across 8 bases. Germline trimming cut 3 bases from V and 4 bases from J; bases unmatched to any gene: 5. Germline V gene sequence: CDR1 KGHSH, CDR2 LQKENI. This CDR3 region has 15 residues.

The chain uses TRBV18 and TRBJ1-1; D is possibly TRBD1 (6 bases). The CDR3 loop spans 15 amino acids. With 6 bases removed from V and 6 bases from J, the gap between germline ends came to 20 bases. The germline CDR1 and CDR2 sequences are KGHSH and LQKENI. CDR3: CASSPRSGGIAEAFF. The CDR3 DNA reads TGTGCCAGCTCGCCGAGATCGGGGGGCATCGCTGAAGCTTTCTTT.

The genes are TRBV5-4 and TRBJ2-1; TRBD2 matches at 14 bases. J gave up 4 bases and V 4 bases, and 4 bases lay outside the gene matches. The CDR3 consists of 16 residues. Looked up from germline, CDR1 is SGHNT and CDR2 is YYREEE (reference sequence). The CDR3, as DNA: TGTGCCAGCAGCCCAGGACTAGCGGGAGGATACAATGAGCAGTTCTTC. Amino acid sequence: CASSPGLAGGYNEQFF.

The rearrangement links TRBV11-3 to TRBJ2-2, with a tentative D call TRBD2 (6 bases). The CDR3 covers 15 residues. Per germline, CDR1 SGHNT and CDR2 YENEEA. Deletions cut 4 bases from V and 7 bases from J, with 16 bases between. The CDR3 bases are TGTGCCAGCAGCTCTACTAGCAGGGAGAGCGGGGAGCTGTTTTTT. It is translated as CASSSTSRESGELFF.

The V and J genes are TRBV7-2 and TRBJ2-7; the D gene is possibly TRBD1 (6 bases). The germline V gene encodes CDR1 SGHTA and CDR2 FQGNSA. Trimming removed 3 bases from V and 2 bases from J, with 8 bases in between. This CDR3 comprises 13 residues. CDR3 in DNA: TGTGCCAGCAGCTTGACAGGTGCCTACGAGCAGTACTTC. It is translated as CASSLTGAYEQYF.

This chain's CDR3 is CASSPLAGRYNEQFF. CDR3 sequence (DNA): TGTGCCAGCAGCCCTCTAGCGGGGAGGTACAATGAGCAGTTCTTC. The chain employs TRBV3-1 (or the pseudogene TRBV3-2) and TRBJ2-1, with TRBD2 matching 9 bases. The ends lost 4 bases at V and 4 bases at J; junction bases unmatched: 5. Germline CDR1 reads LGHDT; CDR2 reads YNNKEL (reference sequence). This CDR3 contains 15 residues.

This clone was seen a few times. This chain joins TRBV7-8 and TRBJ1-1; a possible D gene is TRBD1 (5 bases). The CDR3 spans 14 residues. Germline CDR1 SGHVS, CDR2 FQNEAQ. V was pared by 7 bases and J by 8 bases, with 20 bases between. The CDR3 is CASKRGGDPAEAFF. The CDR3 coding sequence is TGTGCCAGCAAGCGCGGGGGGGACCCCGCCGAAGCTTTCTTT.

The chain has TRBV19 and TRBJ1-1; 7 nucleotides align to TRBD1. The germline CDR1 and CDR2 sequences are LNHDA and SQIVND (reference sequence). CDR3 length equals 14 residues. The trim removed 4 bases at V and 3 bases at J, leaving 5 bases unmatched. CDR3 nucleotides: TGTGCCAGTAGTAGCCGGACAGGTGACACTGAAGCTTTCTTT. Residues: CASSSRTGDTEAFF.

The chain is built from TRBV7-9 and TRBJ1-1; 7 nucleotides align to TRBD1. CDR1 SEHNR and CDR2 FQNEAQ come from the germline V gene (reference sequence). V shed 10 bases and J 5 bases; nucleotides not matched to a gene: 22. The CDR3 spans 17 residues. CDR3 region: CATRRWRGRQGRTEAFF. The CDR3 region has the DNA TGTGCCACCAGAAGATGGCGTGGTAGACAGGGTCGAACTGAAGCTTTCTTT. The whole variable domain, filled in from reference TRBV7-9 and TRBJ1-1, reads DTGVSQNPRHKITKRGQNVTFRCDPISEHNRLYWYRQTLGQGPEFLTYFQNEAQLEKSRLLSDRFSAERPKGSFSTLEIQRTEQGDSAMYLCATRRWRGRQGRTEAFFGQGTRLTVV.

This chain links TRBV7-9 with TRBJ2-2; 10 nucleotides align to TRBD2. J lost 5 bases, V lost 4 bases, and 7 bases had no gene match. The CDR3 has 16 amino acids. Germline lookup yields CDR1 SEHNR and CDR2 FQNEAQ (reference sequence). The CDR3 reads CASSYSPTSGTGELFF. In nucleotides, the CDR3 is TGTGCCAGCAGCTATAGCCCGACTAGCGGGACCGGGGAGCTGTTTTTT.

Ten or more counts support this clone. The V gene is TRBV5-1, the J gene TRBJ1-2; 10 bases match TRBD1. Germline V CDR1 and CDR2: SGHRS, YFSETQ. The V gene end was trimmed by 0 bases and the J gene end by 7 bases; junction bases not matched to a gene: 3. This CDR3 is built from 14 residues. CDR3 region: CASSLVGQGFGYTF. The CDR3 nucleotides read TGCGCCAGCAGCTTGGTGGGACAGGGGTTTGGCTACACCTTC. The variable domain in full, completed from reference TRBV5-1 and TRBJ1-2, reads KAGVTQTPRYLIKTRGQQVTLSCSPISGHRSVSWYQQTPGQGLQFLFEYFSETQRNKGNFPGRFSGRQFSNSRSEMNVSTLELGDSALYLCASSLVGQGFGYTFGSGTRLTVV.

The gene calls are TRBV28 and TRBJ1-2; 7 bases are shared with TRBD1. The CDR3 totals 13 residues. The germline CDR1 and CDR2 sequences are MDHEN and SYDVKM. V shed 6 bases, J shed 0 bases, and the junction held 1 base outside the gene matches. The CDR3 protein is CASRGTANYGYTF. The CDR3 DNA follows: TGTGCCAGCAGGGGGACAGCTAACTATGGCTACACCTTC.

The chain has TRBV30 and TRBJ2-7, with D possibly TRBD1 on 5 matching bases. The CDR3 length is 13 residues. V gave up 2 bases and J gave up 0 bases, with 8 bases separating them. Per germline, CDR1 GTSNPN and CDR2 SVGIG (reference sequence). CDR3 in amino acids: CAWSLDNSYEQYF. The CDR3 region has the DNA TGTGCCTGGAGTTTGGACAACTCCTACGAGCAGTACTTC.

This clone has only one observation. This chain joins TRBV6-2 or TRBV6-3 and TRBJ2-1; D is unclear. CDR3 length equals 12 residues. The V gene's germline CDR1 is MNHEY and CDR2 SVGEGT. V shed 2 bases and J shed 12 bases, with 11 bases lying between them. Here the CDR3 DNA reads TGTGCCAGCAGTTACACGGCTCCGGGGCAGTTCTTC. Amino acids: CASSYTAPGQFF.

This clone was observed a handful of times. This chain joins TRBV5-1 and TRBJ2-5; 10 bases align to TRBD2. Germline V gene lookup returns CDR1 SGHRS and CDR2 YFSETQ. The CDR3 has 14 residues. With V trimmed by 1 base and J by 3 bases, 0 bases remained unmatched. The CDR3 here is CASSLTSGKETQYF. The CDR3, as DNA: TGCGCCAGCAGCTTGACTAGCGGGAAAGAGACCCAGTACTTC.

The CDR3: CASSLTGASGRAQFF. CDR3 sequence (DNA): TGTGCCAGCAGCTTGACGGGGGCTAGCGGGAGGGCCCAGTTCTTC. The gene calls are TRBV11-2 and TRBJ2-1, with 12 bases lining up with TRBD2. The CDR3 has 15 residues. Germline CDR1 reads SGHAT; CDR2 reads FQNNGV. V lost 3 bases, J lost 13 bases, and 10 bases stayed unmatched.

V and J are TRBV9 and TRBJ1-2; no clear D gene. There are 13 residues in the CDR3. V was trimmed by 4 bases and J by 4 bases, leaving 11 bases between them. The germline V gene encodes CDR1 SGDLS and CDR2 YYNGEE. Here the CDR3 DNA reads TGTGCCAGCAGCCCCGCCCCGGGCTATGGCTACACCTTC. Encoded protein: CASSPAPGYGYTF.

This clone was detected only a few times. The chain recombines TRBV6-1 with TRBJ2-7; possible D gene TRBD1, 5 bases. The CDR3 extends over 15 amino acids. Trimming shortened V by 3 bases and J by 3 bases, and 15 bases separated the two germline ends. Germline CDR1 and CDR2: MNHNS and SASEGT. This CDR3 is CASSDESDSLYEQYF. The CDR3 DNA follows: TGTGCCAGCAGTGATGAAAGCGACAGTCTCTACGAGCAGTACTTC.

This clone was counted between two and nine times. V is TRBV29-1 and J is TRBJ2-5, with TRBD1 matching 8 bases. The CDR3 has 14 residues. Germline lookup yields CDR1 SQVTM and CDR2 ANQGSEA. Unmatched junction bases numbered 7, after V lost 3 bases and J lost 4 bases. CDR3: CSVDPAGGAETQYF. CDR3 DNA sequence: TGCAGCGTTGATCCGGCAGGGGGCGCAGAGACCCAGTACTTC. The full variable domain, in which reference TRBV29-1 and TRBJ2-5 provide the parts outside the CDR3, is SAVISQKPSRDICQRGTSLTIQCQVDSQVTMMFWYRQQPGQSLTLIATANQGSEATYESGFVIDKFPISRPNLTFSTLTVSNMSPEDSSIYLCSVDPAGGAETQYFGPGTRLLVL.

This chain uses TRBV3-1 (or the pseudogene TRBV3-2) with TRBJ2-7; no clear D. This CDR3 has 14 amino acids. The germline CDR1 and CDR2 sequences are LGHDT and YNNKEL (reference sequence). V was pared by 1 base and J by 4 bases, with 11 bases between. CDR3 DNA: TGTGCCAGCAGCCAAGTCCTTAGCCCTTACGAGCAGTACTTC. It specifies CASSQVLSPYEQYF.

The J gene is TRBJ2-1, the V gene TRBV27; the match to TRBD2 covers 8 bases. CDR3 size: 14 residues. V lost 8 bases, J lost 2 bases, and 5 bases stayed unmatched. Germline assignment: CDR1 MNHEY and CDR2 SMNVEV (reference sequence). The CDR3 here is CASSTAGAYNEQFF. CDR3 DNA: TGTGCCAGCTCGACAGCGGGAGCCTACAATGAGCAGTTCTTC.

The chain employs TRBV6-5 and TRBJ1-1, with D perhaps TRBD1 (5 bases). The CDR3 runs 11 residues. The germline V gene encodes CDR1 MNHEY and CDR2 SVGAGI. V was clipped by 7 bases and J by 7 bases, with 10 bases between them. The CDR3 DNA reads TGTGCCAGCAAGATGGGGCTTGAAGCTTTCTTT. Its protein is CASKMGLEAFF.